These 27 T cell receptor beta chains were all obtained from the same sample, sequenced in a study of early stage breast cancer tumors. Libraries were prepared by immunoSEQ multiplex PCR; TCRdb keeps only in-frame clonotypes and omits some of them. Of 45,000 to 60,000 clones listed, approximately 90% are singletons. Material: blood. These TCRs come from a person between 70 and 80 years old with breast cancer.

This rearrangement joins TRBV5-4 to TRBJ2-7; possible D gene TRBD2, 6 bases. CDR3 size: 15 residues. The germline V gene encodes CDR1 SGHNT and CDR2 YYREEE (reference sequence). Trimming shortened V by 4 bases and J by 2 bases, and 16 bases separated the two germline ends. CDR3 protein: CASSAPGTLPYEQYF. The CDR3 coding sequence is TGTGCCAGCAGCGCACCCGGGACTCTTCCCTACGAGCAGTACTTC.

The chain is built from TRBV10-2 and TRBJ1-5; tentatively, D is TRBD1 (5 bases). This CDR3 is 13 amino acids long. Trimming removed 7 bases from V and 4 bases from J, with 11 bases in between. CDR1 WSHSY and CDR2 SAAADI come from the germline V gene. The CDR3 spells CASMGGGNQPQHF. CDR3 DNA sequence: TGCGCCAGCATGGGGGGTGGGAATCAGCCCCAGCATTTT.

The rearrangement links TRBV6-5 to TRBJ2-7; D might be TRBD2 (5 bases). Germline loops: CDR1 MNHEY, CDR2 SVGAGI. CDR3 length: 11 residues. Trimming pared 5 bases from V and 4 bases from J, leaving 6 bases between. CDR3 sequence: CASSRDYEQYF. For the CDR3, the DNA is TGTGCCAGCAGTCGGGATTACGAGCAGTACTTC.

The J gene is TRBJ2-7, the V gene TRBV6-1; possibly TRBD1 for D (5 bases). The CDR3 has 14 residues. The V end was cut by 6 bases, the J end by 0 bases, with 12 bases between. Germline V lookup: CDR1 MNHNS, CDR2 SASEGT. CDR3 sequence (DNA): TGTGCCAGCAGGGAAAGACAGTTCTCCTACGAGCAGTACTTC. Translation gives CASRERQFSYEQYF.

DNA of the CDR3: TGTGCCAGCAGTATGAGGGGCAATCAGCCCCAGCATTTT. Translating it yields CASSMRGNQPQHF. The genes are TRBV28 and TRBJ1-5, with unresolved D. CDR3 length: 13 amino acids. The germline gives CDR1 MDHEN, CDR2 SYDVKM. Trimming removed 5 bases from V and 2 bases from J, with 7 bases in between.

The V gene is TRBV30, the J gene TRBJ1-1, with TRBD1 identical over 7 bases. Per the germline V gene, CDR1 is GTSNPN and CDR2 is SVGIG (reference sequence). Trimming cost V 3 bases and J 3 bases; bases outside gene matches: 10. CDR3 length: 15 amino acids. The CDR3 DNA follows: TGTGCCTGGAGCCTGCTGCCAGGGGGATACACTGAAGCTTTCTTT. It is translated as CAWSLLPGGYTEAFF.

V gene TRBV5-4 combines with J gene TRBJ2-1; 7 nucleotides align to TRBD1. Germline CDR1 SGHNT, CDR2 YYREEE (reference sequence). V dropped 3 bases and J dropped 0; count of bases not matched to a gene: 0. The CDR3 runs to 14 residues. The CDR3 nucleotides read TGTGCCAGCAGCTCAGGGGGCTCCTACAATGAGCAGTTCTTC. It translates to CASSSGGSYNEQFF.

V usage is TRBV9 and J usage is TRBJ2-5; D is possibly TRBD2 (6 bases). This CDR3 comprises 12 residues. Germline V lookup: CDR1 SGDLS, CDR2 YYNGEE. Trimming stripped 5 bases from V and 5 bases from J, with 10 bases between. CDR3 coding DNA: TGTGCCAGCAGAGGACTAACTGAGACCCAGTACTTC. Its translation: CASRGLTETQYF.

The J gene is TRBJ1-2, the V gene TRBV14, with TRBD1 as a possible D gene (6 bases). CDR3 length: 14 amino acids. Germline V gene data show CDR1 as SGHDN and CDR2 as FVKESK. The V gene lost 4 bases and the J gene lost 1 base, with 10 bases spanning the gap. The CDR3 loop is CASSPDSLNYGYTF. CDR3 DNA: TGTGCCAGCAGCCCGGACAGTCTTAACTATGGCTACACCTTC. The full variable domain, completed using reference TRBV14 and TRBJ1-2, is EAGVTQFPSHSVIEKGQTVTLRCDPISGHDNLYWYRRVMGKEIKFLLHFVKESKQDESGMPNNRFLAERTGGTYSTLKVQPAELEDSGVYFCASSPDSLNYGYTFGSGTRLTVV.

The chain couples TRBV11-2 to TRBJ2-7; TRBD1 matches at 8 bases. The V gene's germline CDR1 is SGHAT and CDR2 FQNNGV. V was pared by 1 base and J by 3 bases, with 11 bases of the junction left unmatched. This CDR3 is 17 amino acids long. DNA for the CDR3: TGTGCCAGCAGCTTAGTCCAGGGGACAGGTAATAGCTACGAGCAGTACTTC. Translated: CASSLVQGTGNSYEQYF.

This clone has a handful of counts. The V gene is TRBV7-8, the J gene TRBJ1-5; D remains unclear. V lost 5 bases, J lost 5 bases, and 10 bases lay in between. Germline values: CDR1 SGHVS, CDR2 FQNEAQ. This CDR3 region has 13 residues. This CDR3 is CASSRGGYQPQHF. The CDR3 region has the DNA TGTGCCAGCAGCCGGGGAGGGTATCAGCCCCAGCATTTT.

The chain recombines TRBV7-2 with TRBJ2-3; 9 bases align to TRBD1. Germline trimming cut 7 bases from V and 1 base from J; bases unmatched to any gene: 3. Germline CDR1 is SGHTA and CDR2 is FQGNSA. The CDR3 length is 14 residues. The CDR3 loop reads CASNRDRGTDTQYF. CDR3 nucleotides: TGTGCCAGCAACCGGGACAGGGGCACAGATACGCAGTATTTT.

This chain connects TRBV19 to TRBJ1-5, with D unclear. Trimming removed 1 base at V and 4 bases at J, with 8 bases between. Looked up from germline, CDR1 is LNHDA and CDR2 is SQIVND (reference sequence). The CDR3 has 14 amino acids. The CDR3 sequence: CASSIVYRNQPQHF. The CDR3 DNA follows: TGTGCCAGTAGTATAGTATACAGAAATCAGCCCCAGCATTTT.

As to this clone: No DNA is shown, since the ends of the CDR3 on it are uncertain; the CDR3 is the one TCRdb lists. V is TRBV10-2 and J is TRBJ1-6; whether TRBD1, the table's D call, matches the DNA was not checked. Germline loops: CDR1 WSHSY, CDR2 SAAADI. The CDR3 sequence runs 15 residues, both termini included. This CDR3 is CASSSSDRDNSPLHF.

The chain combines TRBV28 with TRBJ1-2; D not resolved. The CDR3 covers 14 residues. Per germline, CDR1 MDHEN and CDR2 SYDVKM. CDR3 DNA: TGTGCTTCCGCGGCAGCGGCCATCTGGGGTGGCTACACCTTC. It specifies CASAAAAIWGGYTF.

The DNA for the CDR3 is TGTGCCAGCAGGGCCTCGGGGAAAGAGACCCAGTACTTC. Translating gives CASRASGKETQYF. This chain joins TRBV2 and TRBJ2-5, with a weak D call TRBD2 (5 bases). CDR3 size: 13 residues. In germline, CDR1 is SNHLY, CDR2 FYNNEI. With 6 bases removed from V and 3 bases from J, the gap between germline ends came to 11 bases.

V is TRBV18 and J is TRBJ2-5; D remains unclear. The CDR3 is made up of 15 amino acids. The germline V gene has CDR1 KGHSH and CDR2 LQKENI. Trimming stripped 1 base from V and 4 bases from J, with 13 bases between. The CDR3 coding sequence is TGTGCCAGCTCACCACAAGCAACAGCCCGAGAGACCCAGTACTTC. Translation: CASSPQATARETQYF.

The CDR3 reads CASSQGDRENQPQHF. CDR3 nucleotide sequence: TGCGCCAGCAGCCAAGGCGACAGGGAAAATCAGCCCCAGCATTTT. V gene TRBV4-3 combines with J gene TRBJ1-5; 7 bases are shared with TRBD1. The V and J ends lost 1 base and 4 bases, in that order; junction bases with no gene match: 4. This CDR3 is built from 15 residues. Germline-derived CDR1 and CDR2 are LGHNA and YSLEER.

For the CDR3, the DNA is TGCGCCAGCAGCTTGATCCCCAACACGAATGAGCAGTTCTTC. It is translated as CASSLIPNTNEQFF. The chain recombines TRBV5-1 with TRBJ2-1; D is ambiguous. CDR1 SGHRS and CDR2 YFSETQ come from the germline V gene. V gave up 1 base and J gave up 7 bases, with 12 bases separating them. This CDR3 region has 14 residues. Variable domain in full (rest from reference TRBV5-1 and TRBJ2-1): KAGVTQTPRYLIKTRGQQVTLSCSPISGHRSVSWYQQTPGQGLQFLFEYFSETQRNKGNFPGRFSGRQFSNSRSEMNVSTLELGDSALYLCASSLIPNTNEQFFGPGTRLTVL.

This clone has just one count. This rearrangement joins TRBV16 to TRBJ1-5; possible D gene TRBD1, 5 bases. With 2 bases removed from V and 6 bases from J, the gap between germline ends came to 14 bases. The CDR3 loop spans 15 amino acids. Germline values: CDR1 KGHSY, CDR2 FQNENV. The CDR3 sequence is CASSQLQGVGQPQHF. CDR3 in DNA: TGTGCCAGCAGCCAACTGCAGGGTGTAGGTCAGCCCCAGCATTTT.

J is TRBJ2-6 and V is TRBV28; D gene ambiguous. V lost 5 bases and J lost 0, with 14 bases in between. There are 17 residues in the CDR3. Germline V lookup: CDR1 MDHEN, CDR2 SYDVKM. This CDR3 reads CASSVTDTLSGANVLTF. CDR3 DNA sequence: TGTGCCAGCAGTGTCACAGATACACTCTCTGGGGCCAACGTCCTGACTTTC.

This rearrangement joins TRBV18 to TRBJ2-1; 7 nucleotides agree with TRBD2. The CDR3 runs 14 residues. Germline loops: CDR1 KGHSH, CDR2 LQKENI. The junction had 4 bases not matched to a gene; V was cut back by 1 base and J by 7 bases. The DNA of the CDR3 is TGTGCCAGCTCACCACAGGGCGGGGGAAATGAGCAGTTCTTC. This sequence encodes CASSPQGGGNEQFF.

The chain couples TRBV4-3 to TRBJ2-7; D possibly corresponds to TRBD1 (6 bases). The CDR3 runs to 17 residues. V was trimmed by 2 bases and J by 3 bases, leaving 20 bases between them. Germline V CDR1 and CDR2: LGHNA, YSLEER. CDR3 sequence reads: CASSQIQIRDKYYEQYF. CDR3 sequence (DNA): TGCGCCAGCAGCCAAATCCAGATCCGGGACAAATACTACGAGCAGTACTTC.

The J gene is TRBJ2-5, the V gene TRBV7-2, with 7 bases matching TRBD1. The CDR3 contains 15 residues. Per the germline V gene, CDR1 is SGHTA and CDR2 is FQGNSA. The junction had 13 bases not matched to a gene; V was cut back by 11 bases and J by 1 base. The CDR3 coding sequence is TGTGCCTCTGACCCCCAGGGGGTCCGCCAAGAGACCCAGTACTTC. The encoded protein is CASDPQGVRQETQYF.

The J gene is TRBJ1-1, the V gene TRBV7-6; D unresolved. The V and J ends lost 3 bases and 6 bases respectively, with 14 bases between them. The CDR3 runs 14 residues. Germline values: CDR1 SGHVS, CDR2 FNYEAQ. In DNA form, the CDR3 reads TGTGCCAGCAGCTTTCCCCCGGGGATCCCTGAAGCTTTCTTT. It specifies CASSFPPGIPEAFF.

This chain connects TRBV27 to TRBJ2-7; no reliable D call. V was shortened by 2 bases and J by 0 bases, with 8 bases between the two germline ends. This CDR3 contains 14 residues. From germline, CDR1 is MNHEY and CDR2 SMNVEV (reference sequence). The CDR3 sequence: CASSLSRHSYEQYF. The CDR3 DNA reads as TGTGCCAGCAGTTTAAGCAGGCACTCCTACGAGCAGTACTTC.

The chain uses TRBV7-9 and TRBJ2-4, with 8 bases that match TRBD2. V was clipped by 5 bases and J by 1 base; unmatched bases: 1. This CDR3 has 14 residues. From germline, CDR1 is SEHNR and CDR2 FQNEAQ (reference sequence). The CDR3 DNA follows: TGTGCCAGCAGCCGCGGGGGGGCCAAAAACATTCAGTACTTC. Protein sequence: CASSRGGAKNIQYF. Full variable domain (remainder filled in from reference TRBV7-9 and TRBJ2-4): DTGVSQNPRHKITKRGQNVTFRCDPISEHNRLYWYRQTLGQGPEFLTYFQNEAQLEKSRLLSDRFSAERPKGSFSTLEIQRTEQGDSAMYLCASSRGGAKNIQYFGAGTRLSVL.